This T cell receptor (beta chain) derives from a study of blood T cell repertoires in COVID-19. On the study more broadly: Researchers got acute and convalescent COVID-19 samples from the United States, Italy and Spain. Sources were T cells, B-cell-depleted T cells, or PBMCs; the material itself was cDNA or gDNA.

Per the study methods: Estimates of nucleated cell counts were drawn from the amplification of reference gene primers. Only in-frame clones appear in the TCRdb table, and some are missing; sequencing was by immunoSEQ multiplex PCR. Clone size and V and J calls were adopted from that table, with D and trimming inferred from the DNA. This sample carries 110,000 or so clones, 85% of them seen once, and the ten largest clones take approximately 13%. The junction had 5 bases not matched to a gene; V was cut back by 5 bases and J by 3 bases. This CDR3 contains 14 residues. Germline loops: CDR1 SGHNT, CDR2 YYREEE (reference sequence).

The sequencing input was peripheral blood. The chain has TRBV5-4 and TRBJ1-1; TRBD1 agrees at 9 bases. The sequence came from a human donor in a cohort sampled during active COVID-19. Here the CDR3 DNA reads TGTGCCAGCAGAGGACAGGGGTGGGACACTGAAGCTTTCTTT. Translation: CASRGQGWDTEAFF.